The 10 T cell receptor beta chains given below trace back to one sample, sequenced in a study of human T cells and chemical hapten exposure. Time point in this sample: healthy volunteer bleed at 2 weeks. Extraction of total RNA was performed on unfractionated whole blood. TCRdb passed the RACE reads through MiXCR, listing each CDR3 protein once. The data show 28,000 or so distinct CDR3 sequences, 7.4% seen once. Sequencing used whole blood. The source of these receptors is a human donor in good health. Some clones in this sample may be carry-over from other donors' samples.

This clonotype showed up many times. The chain carries TRBV5-1 and TRBJ1-4; 9 bases agree with TRBD1. CDR1 and CDR2 (germline): SGHRS, YFSETQ. The CDR3 extends over 15 amino acids. The trim removed 2 bases at V and 2 bases at J, leaving 1 base unmatched. The CDR3 region has the DNA TGCGCCAGCAGCTTAGGGACAGGGACTAATGAAAAACTGTTTTTT. Amino acid sequence: CASSLGTGTNEKLFF.

This clonotype was counted ten times or more. The chain combines TRBV3-1 with TRBJ1-1; a possible D gene is TRBD1 (6 bases). Germline CDR1 and CDR2: LGHDT and YNNKEL (reference sequence). The CDR3 is 16 residues long. Deletions cut 1 base from V and 7 bases from J, with 19 bases between. The chain's CDR3 is CASSQGGGAIGGEAFF. As DNA, the CDR3 is TGTGCCAGCAGCCAAGGGGGGGGGGCAATTGGAGGTGAAGCTTTCTTT.

A note on this clonotype: A much bigger clone sits one base away, suggesting this may be a read error. The J gene is TRBJ2-6, the V gene TRBV5-1; either TRBD1 or TRBD2 may supply D (5 bases each). Trimming left V 5 bases short and J 3 bases short, with 15 bases between. Germline CDR1 reads SGHRS; CDR2 reads YFSETQ. The CDR3 covers 16 residues. The CDR3 region is CASRVLGVRGANVLTF. CDR3 in DNA: TGCGCCAGCAGGGTACTAGGGGTTCGTGGGGCCAACGTCCTGACTTTC.

This clonotype appeared many times. As DNA, the CDR3 is TGTGCCAGCAGCTCTGGACTGAGCTACACAGATACGCAGTATTTT. Amino acid sequence: CASSSGLSYTDTQYF. The V call is TRBV5-4, the J call TRBJ2-3, with D maybe TRBD2 (5 bases). Germline values: CDR1 SGHNT, CDR2 YYREEE (reference sequence). Trimming removed 3 bases at V and 2 bases at J, with 13 bases between. The CDR3 contains 15 residues.

Ten or more counts support this clonotype. The chain recombines TRBV5-1 with TRBJ1-1; perhaps TRBD1 as D (6 bases). The V end lost 3 bases, the J end lost 1 base, and 7 bases lay between the germline ends. CDR3 length: 13 amino acids. Germline CDR1 reads SGHRS; CDR2 reads YFSETQ. CDR3 sequence reads: CASSSQGNTEAFF. The CDR3 nucleotides read TGCGCCAGCAGCTCACAGGGGAACACTGAAGCTTTCTTT. The full variable domain, completed using reference TRBV5-1 and TRBJ1-1, is KAGVTQTPRYLIKTRGQQVTLSCSPISGHRSVSWYQQTPGQGLQFLFEYFSETQRNKGNFPGRFSGRQFSNSRSEMNVSTLELGDSALYLCASSSQGNTEAFFGQGTRLTVV.

The table lists this clonotype with many counts. The chain carries TRBV10-3 and TRBJ2-7; D is perhaps TRBD1 (5 bases). Trimming left V 0 bases short and J 5 bases short, with 14 bases between. Germline V CDR1 and CDR2: ENHRY, SYGVKD. The CDR3 is 15 amino acids. The CDR3 here is CAISESSRQKNEQYF. In DNA, the CDR3 is TGTGCCATCAGTGAGTCTTCCAGACAGAAGAACGAGCAGTACTTC.

This chain links TRBV28 with TRBJ1-1, with TRBD1 matching over 7 bases. This CDR3 spans 13 amino acids. The J segment lost 5 bases and the V segment lost 6 bases, leaving 6 bases of the junction unmatched. Germline CDR1 reads MDHEN; CDR2 reads SYDVKM. CDR3 region: CASRSGGDTEAFF. For the CDR3, the DNA is TGTGCCAGCAGATCAGGGGGTGATACTGAAGCTTTCTTT.

This clonotype was seen ten or more times. The chain links TRBV6-1 to TRBJ2-5, with a weak D call TRBD1 (6 bases). Germline V CDR1 and CDR2: MNHNS, SASEGT. Trimming took 7 bases from V and 2 from J, leaving 11 bases between them. This CDR3 spans 13 amino acids. The CDR3 nucleotides are TGTGCCAGCACCCGGACAGCTCAAGAGACCCAGTACTTC. Amino acid sequence: CASTRTAQETQYF.

This clonotype was seen more than once but under ten times. The chain joins TRBV20-1 to TRBJ1-6; D is unclear. CDR1 is DFQATT, CDR2 SNEGSKA, per germline (reference sequence). The V end lost 6 bases, the J end lost 4 bases, and 13 bases lay between the germline ends. The CDR3 totals 14 residues. The CDR3 DNA sequence: TGCAGTGCATCCGACGGGAGTTATAATTCACCCCTCCACTTT. Protein sequence: CSASDGSYNSPLHF.

This clonotype has at least ten counts. The chain employs TRBV29-1 and TRBJ1-2; 7 positions match TRBD1. J gave up 6 bases and V 2 bases, and 9 bases lay outside the gene matches. The CDR3 length is 14 residues. Germline V lookup: CDR1 SQVTM, CDR2 ANQGSEA. The CDR3 DNA reads as TGCAGCGTTGAAAGGGGAGGGGGCGCGAATGGCTACACCTTC. Amino acids: CSVERGGGANGYTF.